One sample yielded the 2 T cell receptor beta chains listed below, sequenced in a study of quantifying T cell responses using KT2 cells. In the study overall: cDNA was made from DNase-treated RNA using alpha and beta constant primers.

The cDNA 3' end received a ligated oligonucleotide with a UMI. The first PCR ran 4 to 5 cycles with an equimolar RC1.1 and RC1.2 beta primer mix. From the UMI-ligation and nested PCR reads, TCRdb called clonotypes with MiXCR, one entry per CDR3 protein. This sample yields about 41,000 distinct CDR3 sequences, of which approximately 15% are seen a single time; approximately 40% belongs to the top ten. Sequenced sample: PBMCs spiked with cells of the T cell clone KT2. All receptors come from a human donor.

The rearrangement joins TRBV2 to TRBJ1-2; D unclear. The CDR3 spans 13 residues. V lost 6 bases and J lost 1, with 9 bases in between. CDR1 and CDR2 (germline): SNHLY, FYNNEI. CDR3 sequence (DNA): TGTGCCAGCAGGGAAAAAAGTAACTATGGCTACACCTTC. This codes for CASREKSNYGYTF.

This clonotype has only a few counts. This chain uses TRBV20-1 with TRBJ1-2, with D possibly matching TRBD1 (5 bases). CDR3 length: 15 amino acids. V lost 1 base and J 2 bases, leaving 14 bases between the germline ends. The germline gives CDR1 DFQATT, CDR2 SNEGSKA (reference sequence). In DNA form, the CDR3 reads TGCAGTGCTAGAGGGGAGGCAGGGCCAAACTATGGCTACACCTTC. Encoded protein: CSARGEAGPNYGYTF.